These 22 T cell receptor beta chains came from one sample sequenced in a study of T cell responses to AZD1222 COVID-19 vaccine. The protocol was immunoSEQ multiplex PCR, while the TCRdb copy is restricted to in-frame clones and leaves out a portion. The table shows roughly 80,000 clones, with roughly 90% occurring only once. The material was peripheral blood, obtained on day 0 of MenACWY control vaccination. Source of these receptors: an adult in good health.

V usage is TRBV19 and J usage is TRBJ1-2; D is unresolved. Per germline, CDR1 LNHDA and CDR2 SQIVND (reference sequence). Trimming stripped 1 base from V and 3 bases from J, with 12 bases between. CDR3 length equals 15 residues. The CDR3 is CASSIGAFRDYGYTF. The DNA for the CDR3 is TGTGCCAGTAGTATAGGGGCTTTTCGAGACTATGGCTACACCTTC.

This clone was picked up one time. The rearrangement links TRBV6-6 to TRBJ2-2; maybe TRBD1 (5 bases). The V and J ends lost 0 bases and 6 bases respectively, with 14 bases between them. Germline loops: CDR1 MNHNY, CDR2 SVGAGI (reference sequence). CDR3 size: 16 residues. The CDR3 reads CASSYSSGSEAGELFF. In DNA form, the CDR3 reads TGTGCCAGCAGTTACTCGTCAGGGTCCGAGGCCGGGGAGCTGTTTTTT.

This rearrangement joins TRBV19 to TRBJ1-5, with unresolved D. The germline V and J ends were trimmed by 3 bases and 4 bases, with 7 bases remaining between them. CDR3 length: 13 residues. CDR1 LNHDA and CDR2 SQIVND come from the germline V gene (reference sequence). CDR3 DNA sequence: TGTGCCAGTAGTATTACAGAAAATCAGCCCCAGCATTTT. This translates into CASSITENQPQHF.

This chain joins TRBV30 and TRBJ1-1, with D maybe TRBD1 (6 bases). Per germline, CDR1 GTSNPN and CDR2 SVGIG (reference sequence). The CDR3 has 15 amino acids. V dropped 4 bases and J dropped 0 bases, with 15 bases sitting between them. The CDR3 DNA is TGTGCCTGGACCGGAGGGGGGGGCTTGAACACTGAAGCTTTCTTT. It translates to CAWTGGGGLNTEAFF. Supplemented by reference TRBV30 and TRBJ1-1, the full variable domain reads SQTIHQWPATLVQPVGSPLSLECTVEGTSNPNLYWYRQAAGRGLQLLFYSVGIGQISSEVPQNLSASRPQDRQFILSSKKLLLSDSGFYLCAWTGGGGLNTEAFFGQGTRLTVV.

The J gene is TRBJ1-4, the V gene TRBV6-5; D gene unclear. V was clipped by 2 bases and J by 3 bases, with 13 bases between them. The CDR3 contains 16 residues. Germline assignment: CDR1 MNHEY and CDR2 SVGAGI. CDR3 DNA: TGTGCCAGCAGTTACAGGGTACTTGAGGCTAATGAAAAACTGTTTTTT. Protein product: CASSYRVLEANEKLFF.

The table lists this clone with a count of one. V and J are TRBV2 and TRBJ1-5; no definite D call. Germline CDR1 reads SNHLY; CDR2 reads FYNNEI. V was trimmed by 7 bases and J by 1 base, leaving 14 bases between them. The CDR3 spans 15 residues. The DNA for the CDR3 is TGTGCCAGCAATCAGGAAAAGGTGAGCAATCAGCCCCAGCATTTT. Translated: CASNQEKVSNQPQHF. Looking up the rest from reference TRBV2 and TRBJ1-5 gives the full variable domain: EPEVTQTPSHQVTQMGQEVILRCVPISNHLYFYWYRQILGQKVEFLVSFYNNEISEKSEIFDDQFSVERPDGSNFTLKIRSTKLEDSAMYFCASNQEKVSNQPQHFGDGTRLSIL.

This chain uses TRBV21-1 with TRBJ2-7; the table's D call TRBD1 went unverified against the DNA. TRBV21-1 is deemed a pseudogene. CDR3 length: 14 amino acids. CDR3 in DNA: TGTGCCAGCAGCAAAGGAGGCAGGGGGTGCGAGCAGTACTTC. It is translated as CASSKGGRGCEQYF.

V is TRBV5-6 and J is TRBJ1-2; TRBD1 agrees at 10 bases. Trimming cost V 0 bases and J 4 bases; bases outside gene matches: 0. The germline CDR1 and CDR2 sequences are SGHDT and YYEEEE. The CDR3 contains 14 residues. In DNA form, the CDR3 reads TGTGCCAGCAGCTTGGGGACAGGGGGCTATGGCTACACCTTC. It is translated as CASSLGTGGYGYTF.

The chain carries TRBV7-3 and TRBJ1-1, with 8 bases aligning to TRBD1. V lost 5 bases to trimming and J lost 1 base; unmatched junction nucleotides: 6. The CDR3 contains 15 residues. Germline values: CDR1 SGHTA, CDR2 FQGTGA. The CDR3 loop is CASSLLQGANTEAFF. CDR3 nucleotides: TGTGCCAGCAGCCTCCTTCAGGGGGCGAACACTGAAGCTTTCTTT. Complete variable domain (other parts from reference TRBV7-3 and TRBJ1-1): GAGVSQTPSNKVTEKGKYVELRCDPISGHTALYWYRQSLGQGPEFLIYFQGTGAADDSGLPNDRFFAVRPEGSVSTLKIQRTERGDSAVYLCASSLLQGANTEAFFGQGTRLTVV.

The chain has TRBV29-1 and TRBJ1-1, with D tentatively TRBD1 (5 bases). Germline lookup yields CDR1 SQVTM and CDR2 ANQGSEA. Trimming cost V 3 bases and J 0 bases, with 11 bases left between them. This CDR3 has 14 residues. This CDR3 reads CSVDLGPMNTEAFF. DNA of the CDR3: TGCAGCGTTGATCTGGGGCCCATGAACACTGAAGCTTTCTTT.

The chain carries TRBV7-2 and TRBJ2-1; the match to TRBD2 covers 7 bases. J gave up 8 bases and V 2 bases, and 9 bases lay outside the gene matches. The CDR3 runs to 15 residues. Germline CDR1 SGHTA, CDR2 FQGNSA. The CDR3 coding sequence is TGTGCCAGCAGCTTACTGGGGAGGGCTAGCGATGAGCAGTTCTTC. It is translated as CASSLLGRASDEQFF.

V usage is TRBV7-9 and J usage is TRBJ2-7; D gene unclear. Trimming pared 4 bases from V and 10 bases from J, leaving 8 bases between. The CDR3 extends over 10 amino acids. The germline V gene encodes CDR1 SEHNR and CDR2 FQNEAQ (reference sequence). CDR3 nucleotides: TGTGCCAGCAGCTCCAAGGCCCAGTACTTC. It codes for CASSSKAQYF. Based on the CDR3 plus reference TRBV7-9 and TRBJ2-7, the full variable domain is DTGVSQNPRHKITKRGQNVTFRCDPISEHNRLYWYRQTLGQGPEFLTYFQNEAQLEKSRLLSDRFSAERPKGSFSTLEIQRTEQGDSAMYLCASSSKAQYFGPGTRLTVT.

This chain joins TRBV5-1 and TRBJ2-3; D gene uncertain. The CDR3 is 16 residues long. Trimming shortened V by 4 bases and J by 1 base, and 16 bases separated the two germline ends. CDR1 SGHRS and CDR2 YFSETQ come from the germline V gene. CDR3 nucleotide sequence: TGCGCCAGCAGCCTAGGTGCCAGGCTGGGCACAGATACGCAGTATTTT. It is translated as CASSLGARLGTDTQYF. The full variable domain, in which reference TRBV5-1 and TRBJ2-3 provide the parts outside the CDR3, is KAGVTQTPRYLIKTRGQQVTLSCSPISGHRSVSWYQQTPGQGLQFLFEYFSETQRNKGNFPGRFSGRQFSNSRSEMNVSTLELGDSALYLCASSLGARLGTDTQYFGPGTRLTVL.

The chain links TRBV7-9 to TRBJ2-3, with TRBD2 matching over 14 bases. Germline assignment: CDR1 SEHNR and CDR2 FQNEAQ (reference sequence). V was clipped by 5 bases and J by 5 bases; unmatched bases: 12. CDR3 length: 18 residues. The CDR3 reads CASSGTGTSGSGEDTQYF. CDR3 bases: TGTGCCAGCAGCGGGACCGGGACTAGCGGGAGTGGGGAAGATACGCAGTATTTT.

This sequence joins TRBV4-1 and TRBJ2-2, with a possible D match to TRBD1 (6 bases). Per germline, CDR1 MGHRA and CDR2 YSYEKL. This CDR3 is built from 17 residues. Trimming left V 0 bases short and J 5 bases short, with 16 bases between. The CDR3 reads CASSQDMNRASTGELFF. CDR3 bases: TGCGCCAGCAGCCAAGATATGAACAGGGCTTCAACCGGGGAGCTGTTTTTT.

The V call is TRBV7-6, the J call TRBJ2-7; 9 nucleotides line up with TRBD2. The germline CDR1 and CDR2 sequences are SGHVS and FNYEAQ. The CDR3 runs to 17 residues. V shed 5 bases and J 3 bases; nucleotides not matched to a gene: 14. The CDR3 sequence is CASSLTPPGSGSYEQYF. CDR3 nucleotide sequence: TGTGCCAGCAGCCTTACCCCCCCCGGTAGCGGGAGCTACGAGCAGTACTTC.

The gene calls are TRBV9 and TRBJ1-5; unclear D gene. The CDR3 contains 15 residues. Trimming removed 0 bases from V and 0 bases from J, with 7 bases in between. Germline assignment: CDR1 SGDLS and CDR2 YYNGEE. CDR3 residues: CASSVDGNSNQPQHF. CDR3 bases: TGTGCCAGCAGCGTAGATGGAAATAGCAATCAGCCCCAGCATTTT.

This chain joins TRBV14 and TRBJ1-2, with 7 bases identical to TRBD1. This CDR3 is 15 amino acids long. V shed 4 bases, J shed 6 bases, and the junction held 11 bases outside the gene matches. CDR1 and CDR2 (germline): SGHDN, FVKESK. The CDR3 protein is CASSREDRAVHGYTF. The DNA of the CDR3 is TGTGCCAGCAGCCGAGAAGACAGGGCAGTTCATGGCTACACCTTC.

The V gene is TRBV4-3, the J gene TRBJ2-2, with D uncertain. Looked up from germline, CDR1 is LGHNA and CDR2 is YSLEER. CDR3 length: 15 amino acids. The germline V and J ends were trimmed by 0 bases and 4 bases, with 9 bases remaining between them. The CDR3 spells CASSQDNPGTGELFF. CDR3 nucleotides: TGCGCCAGCAGCCAAGACAACCCGGGCACCGGGGAGCTGTTTTTT.

This rearrangement joins TRBV9 to TRBJ1-6, with D possibly being TRBD1 (6 bases). V dropped 4 bases and J dropped 10 bases, with 18 bases sitting between them. This CDR3 comprises 15 residues. Germline-derived CDR1 and CDR2 are SGDLS and YYNGEE. The CDR3 here is CASSKGGGRGSPLHF. The CDR3 bases are TGTGCCAGCAGCAAAGGAGGGGGAAGAGGATCACCCCTCCACTTT.

This clone was recorded a few times. The chain is built from TRBV30 and TRBJ1-5; no clear D. The CDR3 spans 18 residues. Germline loops: CDR1 GTSNPN, CDR2 SVGIG (reference sequence). V lost 2 bases and J 0 bases, leaving 20 bases between the germline ends. CDR3 in amino acids: CAWSPPGGVRSSNQPQHF. CDR3 bases: TGTGCCTGGAGTCCTCCGGGAGGTGTCAGGAGTAGCAATCAGCCCCAGCATTTT.

The gene calls are TRBV7-9 and TRBJ1-1; 7 bases are a match to TRBD1. The V and J ends lost 2 bases and 4 bases, in that order; junction bases with no gene match: 10. Germline values: CDR1 SEHNR, CDR2 FQNEAQ (reference sequence). This CDR3 region has 16 residues. The CDR3 region is CASSLRGRQGSTEAFF. CDR3 in DNA: TGTGCCAGCAGCTTAAGGGGGCGTCAGGGGAGCACTGAAGCTTTCTTT.